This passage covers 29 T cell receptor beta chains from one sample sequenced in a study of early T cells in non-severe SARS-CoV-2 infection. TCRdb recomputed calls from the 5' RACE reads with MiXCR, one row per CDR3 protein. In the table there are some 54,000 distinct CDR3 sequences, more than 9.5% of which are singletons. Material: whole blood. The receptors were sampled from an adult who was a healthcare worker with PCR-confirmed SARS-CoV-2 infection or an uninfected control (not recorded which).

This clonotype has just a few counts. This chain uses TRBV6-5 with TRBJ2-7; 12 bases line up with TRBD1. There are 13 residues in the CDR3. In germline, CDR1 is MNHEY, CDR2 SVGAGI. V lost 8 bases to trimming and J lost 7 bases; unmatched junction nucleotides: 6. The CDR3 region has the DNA TGTGCCAGCGCTGGGACAGGGGGCGTGGAGCAGTACTTC. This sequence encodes CASAGTGGVEQYF.

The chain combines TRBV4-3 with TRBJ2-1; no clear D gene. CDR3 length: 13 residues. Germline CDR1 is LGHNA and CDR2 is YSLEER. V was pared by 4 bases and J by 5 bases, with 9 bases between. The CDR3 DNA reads TGCGCCAGCAGCCGTCAGGTAAACAATGAGCAGTTCTTC. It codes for CASSRQVNNEQFF.

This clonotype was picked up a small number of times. The CDR3 is CASTDTNGGEQFF. CDR3 bases: TGTGCCAGCACCGACACCAACGGCGGGGAGCAGTTCTTC. The chain combines TRBV6-2 or TRBV6-3 with TRBJ2-1, with D possibly matching TRBD2 (5 bases). This CDR3 region has 13 residues. Trimming cost V 7 bases and J 10 bases, with 17 bases left between them. CDR1 and CDR2 from the germline V gene are MNHEY and SVGEGT.

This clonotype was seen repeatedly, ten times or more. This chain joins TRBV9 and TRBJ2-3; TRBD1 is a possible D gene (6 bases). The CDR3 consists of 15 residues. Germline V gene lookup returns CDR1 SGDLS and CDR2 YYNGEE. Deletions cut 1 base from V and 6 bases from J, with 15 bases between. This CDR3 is CASSVSGVPRDTQYF. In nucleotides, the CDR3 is TGTGCCAGCAGCGTATCAGGGGTACCCAGGGATACGCAGTATTTT.

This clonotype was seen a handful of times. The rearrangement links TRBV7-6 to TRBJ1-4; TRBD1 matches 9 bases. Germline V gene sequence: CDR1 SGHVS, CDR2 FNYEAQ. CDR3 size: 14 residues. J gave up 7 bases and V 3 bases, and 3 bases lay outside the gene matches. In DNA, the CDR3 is TGTGCCAGCAGCTTGGACAGGGGAGGTGAAAAACTGTTTTTT. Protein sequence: CASSLDRGGEKLFF. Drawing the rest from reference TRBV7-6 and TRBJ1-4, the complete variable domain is GAGVSQSPRYKVTKRGQDVALRCDPISGHVSLYWYRQALGQGPEFLTYFNYEAQQDKSGLPNDRFSAERPEGSISTLTIQRTEQRDSAMYRCASSLDRGGEKLFFGSGTQLSVL.

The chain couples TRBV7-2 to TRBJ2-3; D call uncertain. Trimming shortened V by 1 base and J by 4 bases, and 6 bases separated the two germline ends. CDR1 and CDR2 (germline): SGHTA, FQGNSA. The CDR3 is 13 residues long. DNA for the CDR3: TGTGCCAGCAGCTTAGTCCCAGCAGATACGCAGTATTTT. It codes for CASSLVPADTQYF.

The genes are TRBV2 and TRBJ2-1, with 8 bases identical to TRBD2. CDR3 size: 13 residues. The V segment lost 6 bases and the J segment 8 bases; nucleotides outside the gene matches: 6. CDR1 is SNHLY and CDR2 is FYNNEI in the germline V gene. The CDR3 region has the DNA TGTGCCAGCAGACGGGAGGGCCGGGATGAGCAGTTCTTC. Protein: CASRREGRDEQFF.

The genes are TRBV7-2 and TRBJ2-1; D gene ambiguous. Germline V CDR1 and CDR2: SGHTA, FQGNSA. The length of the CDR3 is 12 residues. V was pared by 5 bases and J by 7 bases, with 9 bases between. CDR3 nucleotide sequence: TGTGCCAGCAGCCAGACTCCGAATGAGCAGTTCTTC. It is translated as CASSQTPNEQFF.

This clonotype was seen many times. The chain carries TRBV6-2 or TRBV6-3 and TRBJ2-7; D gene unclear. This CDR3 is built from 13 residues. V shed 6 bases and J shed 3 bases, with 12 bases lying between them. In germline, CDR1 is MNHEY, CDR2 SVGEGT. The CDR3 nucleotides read TGTGCCAGCAGACCCCGACTCGACTACGAGCAGTACTTC. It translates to CASRPRLDYEQYF.

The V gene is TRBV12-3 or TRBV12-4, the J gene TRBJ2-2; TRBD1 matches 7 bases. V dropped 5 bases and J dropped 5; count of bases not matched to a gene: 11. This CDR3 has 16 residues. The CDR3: CASSARQGAATGELFF. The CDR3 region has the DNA TGTGCCAGCAGTGCTAGACAGGGTGCCGCAACCGGGGAGCTGTTTTTT.

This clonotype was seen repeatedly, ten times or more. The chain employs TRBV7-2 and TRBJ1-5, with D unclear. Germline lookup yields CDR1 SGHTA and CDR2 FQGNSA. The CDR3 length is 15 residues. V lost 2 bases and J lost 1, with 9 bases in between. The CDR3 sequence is CASSLKGGSNQPQHF. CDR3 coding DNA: TGTGCCAGCAGCTTAAAGGGAGGGAGCAATCAGCCCCAGCATTTT.

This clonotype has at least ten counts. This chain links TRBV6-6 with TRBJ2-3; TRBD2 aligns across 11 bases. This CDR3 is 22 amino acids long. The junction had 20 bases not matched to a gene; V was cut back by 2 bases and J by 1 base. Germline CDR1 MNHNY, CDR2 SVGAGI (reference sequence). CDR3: CASSYAIAGGLTHPLGTDTQYF. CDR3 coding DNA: TGTGCCAGCAGTTACGCAATAGCGGGAGGGCTTACCCACCCTCTCGGCACAGATACGCAGTATTTT.

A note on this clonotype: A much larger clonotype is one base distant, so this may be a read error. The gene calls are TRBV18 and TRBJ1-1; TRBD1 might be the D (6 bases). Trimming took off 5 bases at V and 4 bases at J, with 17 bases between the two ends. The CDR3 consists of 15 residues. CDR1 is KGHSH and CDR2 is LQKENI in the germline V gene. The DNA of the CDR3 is TGTGCCAGCTCATCAACGACAGGTTTTTTCACTGAAGCTTTCTTT. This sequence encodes CASSSTTGFFTEAFF.

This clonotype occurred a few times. The CDR3 reads CASSLAREDTDTQYF. The DNA for the CDR3 is TGTGCCAGCAGTCTGGCGCGGGAGGACACAGATACGCAGTATTTT. The chain uses TRBV6-5 and TRBJ2-3; TRBD2 matches 8 bases. With V trimmed by 5 bases and J by 2 bases, 6 bases remained unmatched. This CDR3 contains 15 residues. Germline V lookup: CDR1 MNHEY, CDR2 SVGAGI.

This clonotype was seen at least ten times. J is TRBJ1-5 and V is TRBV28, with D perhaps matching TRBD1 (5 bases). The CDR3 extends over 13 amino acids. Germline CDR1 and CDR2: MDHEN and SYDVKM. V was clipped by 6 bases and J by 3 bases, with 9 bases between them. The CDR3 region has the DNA TGTGCCAGCAGAGCCAGGGTCAATCAGCCCCAGCATTTT. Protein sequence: CASRARVNQPQHF.

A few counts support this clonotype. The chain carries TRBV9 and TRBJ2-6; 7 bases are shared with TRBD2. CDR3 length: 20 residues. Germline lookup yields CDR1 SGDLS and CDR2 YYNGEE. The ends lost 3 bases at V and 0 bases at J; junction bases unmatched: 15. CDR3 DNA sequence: TGTGCCAGCAGCGCAAGCCCTTTTGGGGAGGGTCTCTCTGGGGCCAACGTCCTGACTTTC. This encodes CASSASPFGEGLSGANVLTF.

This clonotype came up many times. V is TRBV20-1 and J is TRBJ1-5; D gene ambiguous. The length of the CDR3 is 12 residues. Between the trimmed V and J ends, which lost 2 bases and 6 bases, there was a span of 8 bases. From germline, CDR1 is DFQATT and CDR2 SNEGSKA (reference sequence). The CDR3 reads CSARYPGQPQHF. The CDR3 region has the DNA TGCAGTGCTAGATACCCAGGTCAGCCCCAGCATTTT.

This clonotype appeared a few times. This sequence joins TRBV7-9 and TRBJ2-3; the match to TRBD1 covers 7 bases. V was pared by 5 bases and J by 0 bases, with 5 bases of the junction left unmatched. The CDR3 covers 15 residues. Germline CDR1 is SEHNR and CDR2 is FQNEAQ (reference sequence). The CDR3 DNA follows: TGTGCCAGCAGCGCAGACAGGGCTAGCACAGATACGCAGTATTTT. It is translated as CASSADRASTDTQYF.

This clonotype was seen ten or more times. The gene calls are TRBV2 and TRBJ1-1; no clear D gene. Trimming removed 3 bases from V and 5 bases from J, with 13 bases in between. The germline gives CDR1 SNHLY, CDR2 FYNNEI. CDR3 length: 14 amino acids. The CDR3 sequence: CASSDDSGKTEAFF. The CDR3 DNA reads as TGTGCCAGCAGTGACGATTCGGGTAAAACTGAAGCTTTCTTT.

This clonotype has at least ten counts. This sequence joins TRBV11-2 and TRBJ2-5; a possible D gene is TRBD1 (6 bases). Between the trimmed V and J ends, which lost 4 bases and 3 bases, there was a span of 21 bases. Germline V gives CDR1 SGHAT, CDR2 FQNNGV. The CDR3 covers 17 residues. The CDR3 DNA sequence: TGTGCCAGCAGCTCCAGCCCAGGGGAGCCGCAAGAAGAGACCCAGTACTTC. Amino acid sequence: CASSSSPGEPQEETQYF.

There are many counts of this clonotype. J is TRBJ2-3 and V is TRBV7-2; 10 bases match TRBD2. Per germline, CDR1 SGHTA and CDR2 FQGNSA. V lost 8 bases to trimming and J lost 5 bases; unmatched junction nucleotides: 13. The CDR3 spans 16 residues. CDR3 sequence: CASGLGSGRVGDTQYF. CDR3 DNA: TGTGCCAGCGGGCTCGGGAGCGGGAGGGTTGGAGATACGCAGTATTTT.

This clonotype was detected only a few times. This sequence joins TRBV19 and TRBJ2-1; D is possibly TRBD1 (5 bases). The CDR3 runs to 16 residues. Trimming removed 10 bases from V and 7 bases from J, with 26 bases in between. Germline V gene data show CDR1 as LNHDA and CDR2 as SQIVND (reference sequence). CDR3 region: CATAPGRTVSGNEQFF. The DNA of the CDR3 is TGTGCCACAGCCCCAGGGCGCACCGTTTCGGGTAATGAGCAGTTCTTC.

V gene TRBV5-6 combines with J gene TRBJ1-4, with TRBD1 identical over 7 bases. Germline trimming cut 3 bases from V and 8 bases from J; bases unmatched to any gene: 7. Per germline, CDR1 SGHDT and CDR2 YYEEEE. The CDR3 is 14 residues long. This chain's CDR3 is CASSSIQDREKLFF. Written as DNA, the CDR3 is TGTGCCAGCAGCTCCATACAGGACAGGGAAAAACTGTTTTTT. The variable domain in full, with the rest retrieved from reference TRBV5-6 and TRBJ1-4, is DAGVTQSPTHLIKTRGQQVTLRCSPKSGHDTVSWYQQALGQGPQFIFQYYEEEERQRGNFPDRFSGHQFPNYSSELNVNALLLGDSALYLCASSSIQDREKLFFGSGTQLSVL.

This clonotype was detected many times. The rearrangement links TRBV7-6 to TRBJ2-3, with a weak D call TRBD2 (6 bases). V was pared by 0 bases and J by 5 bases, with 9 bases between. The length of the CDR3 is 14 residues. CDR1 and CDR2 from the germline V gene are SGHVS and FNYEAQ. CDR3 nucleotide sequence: TGTGCCAGCAGCTTAGCGCCGGGGGAAGATACGCAGTATTTT. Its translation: CASSLAPGEDTQYF.

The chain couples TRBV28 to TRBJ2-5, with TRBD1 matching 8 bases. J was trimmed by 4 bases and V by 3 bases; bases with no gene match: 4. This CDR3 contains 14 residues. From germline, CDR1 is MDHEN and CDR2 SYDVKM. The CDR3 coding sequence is TGTGCCAGCAGTTTGTCCGGGACAGGAGAGACCCAGTACTTC. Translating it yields CASSLSGTGETQYF.

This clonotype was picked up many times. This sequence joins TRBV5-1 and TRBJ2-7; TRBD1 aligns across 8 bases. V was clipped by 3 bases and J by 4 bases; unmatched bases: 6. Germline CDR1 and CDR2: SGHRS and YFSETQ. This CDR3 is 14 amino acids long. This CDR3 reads CASSYGTGDYEQYF. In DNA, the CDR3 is TGCGCCAGCAGCTACGGGACAGGAGATTACGAGCAGTACTTC.

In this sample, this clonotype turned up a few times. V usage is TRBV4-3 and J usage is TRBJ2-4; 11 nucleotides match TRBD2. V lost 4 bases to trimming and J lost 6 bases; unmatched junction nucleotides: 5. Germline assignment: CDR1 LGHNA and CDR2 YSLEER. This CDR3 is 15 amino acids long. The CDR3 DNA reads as TGCGCCAGCAGCCTAGCGGGGGGGTCGGGAAACATTCAGTACTTC. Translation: CASSLAGGSGNIQYF.

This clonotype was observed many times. CDR3 sequence (DNA): TGTGCCAGCAGTGACTCTAGCAGAACCACAGATACGCAGTATTTT. Its translation is CASSDSSRTTDTQYF. The chain joins TRBV6-4 to TRBJ2-3; D is ambiguous. CDR1 is MRHNA and CDR2 is SNTAGT in the germline V gene. V dropped 0 bases and J dropped 2 bases, with 9 bases sitting between them. This CDR3 is 15 amino acids long.

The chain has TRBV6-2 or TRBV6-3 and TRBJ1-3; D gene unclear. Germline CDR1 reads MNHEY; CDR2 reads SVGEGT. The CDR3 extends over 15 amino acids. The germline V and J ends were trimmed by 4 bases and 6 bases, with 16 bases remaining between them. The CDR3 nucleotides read TGTGCCAGCAGTTTTCGCCAGTTTGAAGAAAACACCATATATTTT. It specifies CASSFRQFEENTIYF.